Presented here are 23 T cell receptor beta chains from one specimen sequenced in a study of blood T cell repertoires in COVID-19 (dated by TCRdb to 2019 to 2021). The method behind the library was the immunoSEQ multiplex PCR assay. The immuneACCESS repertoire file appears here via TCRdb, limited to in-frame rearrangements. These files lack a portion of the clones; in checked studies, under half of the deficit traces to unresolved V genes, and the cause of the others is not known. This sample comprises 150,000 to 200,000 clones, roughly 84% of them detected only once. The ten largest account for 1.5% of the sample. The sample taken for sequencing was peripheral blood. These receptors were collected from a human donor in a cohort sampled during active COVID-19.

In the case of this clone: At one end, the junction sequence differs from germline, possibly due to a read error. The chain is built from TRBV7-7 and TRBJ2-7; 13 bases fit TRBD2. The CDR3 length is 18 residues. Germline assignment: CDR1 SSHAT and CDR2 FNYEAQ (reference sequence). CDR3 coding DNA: TGTGCTAGCAGCTTAAGTCCCTCACTAGCGGGAGGGCCGTCTGAGCAGTACTTC. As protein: CASSLSPSLAGGPSEQYF.

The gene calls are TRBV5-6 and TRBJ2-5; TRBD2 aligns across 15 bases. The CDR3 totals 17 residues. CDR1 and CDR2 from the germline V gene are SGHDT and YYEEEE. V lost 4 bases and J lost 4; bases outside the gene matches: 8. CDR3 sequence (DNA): TGTGCCAGCAGCACCCAGGGACTAGCGGGGGGTATAGAGACCCAGTACTTC. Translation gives CASSTQGLAGGIETQYF.

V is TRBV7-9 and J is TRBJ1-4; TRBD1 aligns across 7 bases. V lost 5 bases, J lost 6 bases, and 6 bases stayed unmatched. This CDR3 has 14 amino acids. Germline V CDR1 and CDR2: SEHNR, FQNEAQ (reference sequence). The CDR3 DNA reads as TGTGCCAGCAGCCCAGGACAGGTCTATGAAAAACTGTTTTTT. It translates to CASSPGQVYEKLFF.

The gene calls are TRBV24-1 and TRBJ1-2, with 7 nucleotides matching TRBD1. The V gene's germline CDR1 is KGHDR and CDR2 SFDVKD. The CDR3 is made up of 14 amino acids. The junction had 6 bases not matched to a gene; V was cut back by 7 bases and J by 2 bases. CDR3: CATSAKGQNYGYTF. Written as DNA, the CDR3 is TGTGCCACCAGCGCGAAGGGACAGAACTATGGCTACACCTTC.

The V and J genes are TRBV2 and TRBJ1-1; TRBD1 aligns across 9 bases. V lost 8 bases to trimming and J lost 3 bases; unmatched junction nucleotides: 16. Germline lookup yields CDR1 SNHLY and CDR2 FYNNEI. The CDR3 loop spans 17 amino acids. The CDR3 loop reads CASQGWDRVVADTEAFF. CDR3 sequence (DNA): TGTGCCAGCCAGGGGTGGGACAGGGTTGTAGCGGACACTGAAGCTTTCTTT. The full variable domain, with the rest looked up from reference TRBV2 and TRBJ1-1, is EPEVTQTPSHQVTQMGQEVILRCVPISNHLYFYWYRQILGQKVEFLVSFYNNEISEKSEIFDDQFSVERPDGSNFTLKIRSTKLEDSAMYFCASQGWDRVVADTEAFFGQGTRLTVV.

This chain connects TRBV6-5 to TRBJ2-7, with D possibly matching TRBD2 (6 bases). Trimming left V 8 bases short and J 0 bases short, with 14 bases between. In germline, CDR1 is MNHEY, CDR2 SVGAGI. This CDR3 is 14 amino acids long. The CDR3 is CASGGTGLSYEQYF. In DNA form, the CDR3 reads TGTGCCAGCGGAGGGACGGGGCTCTCCTACGAGCAGTACTTC.

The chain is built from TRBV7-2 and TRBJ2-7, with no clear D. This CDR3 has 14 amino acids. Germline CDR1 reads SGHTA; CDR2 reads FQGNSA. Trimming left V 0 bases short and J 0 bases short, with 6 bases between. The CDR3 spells CASSLAGSSYEQYF. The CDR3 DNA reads TGTGCCAGCAGCTTAGCGGGCAGCTCCTACGAGCAGTACTTC.

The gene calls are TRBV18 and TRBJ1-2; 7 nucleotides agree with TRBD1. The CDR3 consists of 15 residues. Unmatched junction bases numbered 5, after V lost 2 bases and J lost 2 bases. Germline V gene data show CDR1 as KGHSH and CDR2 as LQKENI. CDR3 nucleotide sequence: TGTGCCAGCTCACCAACGACAGGGCGCAACTATGGCTACACCTTC. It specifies CASSPTTGRNYGYTF.

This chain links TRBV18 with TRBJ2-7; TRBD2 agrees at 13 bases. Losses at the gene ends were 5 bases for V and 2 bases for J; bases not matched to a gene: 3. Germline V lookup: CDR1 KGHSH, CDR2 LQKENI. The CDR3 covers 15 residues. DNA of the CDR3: TGTGCCAGCTCAATCACTAGCGGGGGGGCCTACGAGCAGTACTTC. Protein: CASSITSGGAYEQYF.

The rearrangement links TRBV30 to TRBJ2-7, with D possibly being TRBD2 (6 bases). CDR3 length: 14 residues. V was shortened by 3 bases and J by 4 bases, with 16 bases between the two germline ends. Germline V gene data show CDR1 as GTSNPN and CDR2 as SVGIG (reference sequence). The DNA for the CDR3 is TGTGCCTGGAGGGGGGAACGGGAGCGGTACGAGCAGTACTTC. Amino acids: CAWRGERERYEQYF.

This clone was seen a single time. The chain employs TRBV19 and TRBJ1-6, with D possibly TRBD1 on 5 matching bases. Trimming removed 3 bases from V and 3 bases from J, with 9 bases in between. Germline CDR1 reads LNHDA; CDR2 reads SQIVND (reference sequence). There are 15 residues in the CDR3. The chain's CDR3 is CASSMAGNYNSPLHF. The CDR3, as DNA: TGTGCCAGTAGTATGGCAGGGAACTATAATTCACCCCTCCACTTT.

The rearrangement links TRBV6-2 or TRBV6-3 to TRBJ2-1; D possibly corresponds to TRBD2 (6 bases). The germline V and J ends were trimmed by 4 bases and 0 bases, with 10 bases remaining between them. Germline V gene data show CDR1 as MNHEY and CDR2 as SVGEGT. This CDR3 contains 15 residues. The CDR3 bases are TGTGCCAGCAGTTTGGACGGGAGCTCCTACAATGAGCAGTTCTTC. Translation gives CASSLDGSSYNEQFF.

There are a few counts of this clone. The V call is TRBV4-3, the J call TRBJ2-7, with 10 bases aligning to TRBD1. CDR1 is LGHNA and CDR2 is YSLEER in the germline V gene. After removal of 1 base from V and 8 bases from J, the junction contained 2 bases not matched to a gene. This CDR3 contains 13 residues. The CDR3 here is CASSQGTGGKQYF. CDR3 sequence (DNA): TGCGCCAGCAGCCAAGGGACAGGGGGGAAGCAGTACTTC.

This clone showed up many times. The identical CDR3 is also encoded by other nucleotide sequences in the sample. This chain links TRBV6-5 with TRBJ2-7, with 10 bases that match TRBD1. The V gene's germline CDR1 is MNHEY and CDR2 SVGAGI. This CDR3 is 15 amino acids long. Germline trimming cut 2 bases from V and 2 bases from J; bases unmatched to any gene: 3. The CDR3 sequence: CASSYRGQGTYEQYF. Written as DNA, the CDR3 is TGTGCCAGCAGTTACCGGGGACAGGGGACCTACGAGCAGTACTTC.

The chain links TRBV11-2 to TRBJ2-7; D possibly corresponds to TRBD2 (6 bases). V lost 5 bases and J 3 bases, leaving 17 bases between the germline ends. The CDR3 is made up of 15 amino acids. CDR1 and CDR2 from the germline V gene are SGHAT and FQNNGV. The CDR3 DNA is TGTGCCAGCAGCCTAGGGACTTTTCCGATCTACGAGCAGTACTTC. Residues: CASSLGTFPIYEQYF.

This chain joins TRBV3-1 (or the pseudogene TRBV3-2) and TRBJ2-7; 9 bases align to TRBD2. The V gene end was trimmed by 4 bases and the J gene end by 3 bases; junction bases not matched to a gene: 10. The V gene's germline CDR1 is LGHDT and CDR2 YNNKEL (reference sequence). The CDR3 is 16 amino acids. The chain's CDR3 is CASSPGPGGRVYEQYF. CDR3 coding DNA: TGTGCCAGCAGCCCCGGTCCAGGCGGGAGGGTCTACGAGCAGTACTTC.

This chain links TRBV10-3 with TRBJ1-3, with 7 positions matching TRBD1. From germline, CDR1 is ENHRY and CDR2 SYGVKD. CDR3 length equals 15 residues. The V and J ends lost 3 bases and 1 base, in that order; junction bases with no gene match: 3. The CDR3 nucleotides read TGTGCCATCAGTGAAGCAGGGGGATCTGGAAACACCATATATTTT. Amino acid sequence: CAISEAGGSGNTIYF.

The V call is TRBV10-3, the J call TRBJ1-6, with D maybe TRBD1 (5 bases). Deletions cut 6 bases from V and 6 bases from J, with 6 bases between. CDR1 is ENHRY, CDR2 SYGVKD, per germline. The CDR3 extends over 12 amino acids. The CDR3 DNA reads TGTGCCATCAGGGGGGGTAATTCACCCCTCCACTTT. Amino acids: CAIRGGNSPLHF.

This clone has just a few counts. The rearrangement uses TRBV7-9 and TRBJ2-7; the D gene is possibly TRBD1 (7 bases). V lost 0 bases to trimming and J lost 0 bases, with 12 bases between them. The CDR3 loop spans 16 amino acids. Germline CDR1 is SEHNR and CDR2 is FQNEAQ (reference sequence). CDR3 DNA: TGTGCCAGCAGCTTAGCGGCGGGACAGTCCTCCTACGAGCAGTACTTC. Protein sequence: CASSLAAGQSSYEQYF.

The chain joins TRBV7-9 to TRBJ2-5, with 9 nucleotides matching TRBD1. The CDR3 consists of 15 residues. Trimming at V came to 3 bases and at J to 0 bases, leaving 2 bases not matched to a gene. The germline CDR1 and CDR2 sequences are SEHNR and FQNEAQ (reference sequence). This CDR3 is CASSFDRGYQETQYF. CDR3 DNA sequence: TGTGCCAGCAGCTTCGACAGGGGGTACCAAGAGACCCAGTACTTC.

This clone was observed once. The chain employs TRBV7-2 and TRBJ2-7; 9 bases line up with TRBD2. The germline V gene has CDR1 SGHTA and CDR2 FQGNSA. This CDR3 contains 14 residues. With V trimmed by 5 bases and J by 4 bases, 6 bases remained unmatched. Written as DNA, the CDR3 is TGTGCCAGCAGCCCCCCTAGCGGGGCTTACGAGCAGTACTTC. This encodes CASSPPSGAYEQYF.

This chain's CDR3 is CASSEASSPGRETQYF. The CDR3 DNA reads as TGTGCCAGCAGTGAAGCATCGTCTCCAGGGAGGGAGACCCAGTACTTC. This chain links TRBV6-1 with TRBJ2-5; D may be TRBD2 (6 bases). Trimming pared 0 bases from V and 5 bases from J, leaving 16 bases between. The length of the CDR3 is 16 residues. Germline-derived CDR1 and CDR2 are MNHNS and SASEGT.

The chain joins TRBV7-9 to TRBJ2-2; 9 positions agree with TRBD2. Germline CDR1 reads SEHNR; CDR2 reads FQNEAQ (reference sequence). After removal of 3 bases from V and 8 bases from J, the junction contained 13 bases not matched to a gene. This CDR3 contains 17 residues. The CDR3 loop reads CASSFSGSGIGGGELFF. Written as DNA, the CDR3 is TGTGCCAGCAGCTTTAGCGGGAGCGGGATCGGCGGTGGGGAGCTGTTTTTT.